A selection of T cell receptor beta chains follows, all from one sample in a study of blood T cell repertoires in COVID-19. Sequencing was performed with immunoSEQ multiplex PCR; in TCRdb, only in-frame clones are kept and a portion is missing. The table lists about 130,000 clones, around 82% of them singletons. The sequencing sample was made of peripheral blood. These receptors originate from a man aged 25-40 years with COVID-19, enrolled during active disease. Each CDR3 is given with its conserved first and last residue. The order of the fields is D gene, J gene, clone size, V gene, CDR3 DNA, CDR3 protein. The D gene is left open where the match is weak. The size entry is marked missing in some rows and otherwise reads once, few, many or a size class.

TRBD2,TRBJ2-5,-,TRBV7-7,TGTGCTAGCAGCCCTGAAGCGGGGGGCTCCCAAGAGACCCAGTACTTC,CASSPEAGGSQETQYF
-,TRBJ2-7,-,TRBV6-6,TGTGCCAGCAGCTATTACTCCGGGGGCTACGAGCAGTACTTC,CASSYYSGGYEQYF
TRBD2,TRBJ2-1,-,TRBV19,TGTGCCAGTAGTATAGGGCCGGGAGGCTTAGGTAGCAATGAGCAGTTCTTC,CASSIGPGGLGSNEQFF
TRBD1,TRBJ2-6,few,TRBV29-1,TGCAGCGTTGAGAGACAGGGAGCACGCTCTGGGGCCAACGTCCTGACTTTC,CSVERQGARSGANVLTF
-,TRBJ1-2,-,TRBV7-2,TGTGCCAGCAGCTTAGAATTCTGGTCGGGCTATGGCTACACCTTC,CASSLEFWSGYGYTF
TRBD1,TRBJ2-7,-,TRBV7-3,TGTGCCAGCACCTCGACCGGGACAGAGACCTACGAGCAGTACTTC,CASTSTGTETYEQYF
-,TRBJ1-2,-,TRBV4-2,TGTGCCAGCAGCCAAGATCTCGGCAGGGATCGTGGCTACACCTTC,CASSQDLGRDRGYTF
TRBD2,TRBJ2-5,-,TRBV6-1,TGTGCCAGCAGTGATAGCGGGAGCCTCCTAAAAGAGACCCAGTACTTC,CASSDSGSLLKETQYF
TRBD1,TRBJ1-4,-,TRBV11-2,TGTGCCAGCAGCCTTGGGACAGGGTTAGAAAAACTGTTTTTT,CASSLGTGLEKLFF
TRBD2,TRBJ2-1,-,TRBV5-1,TGCGCCAGCAGCTTGGCGGGAGGGCTTAGTGAGCAGTTCTTC,CASSLAGGLSEQFF
-,TRBJ2-3,-,TRBV24-1,TGTGCCATTCAATCCGGGACATACTTCACAGATACGCAGTATTTT,CAIQSGTYFTDTQYF
-,TRBJ1-2,-,TRBV7-8,TGTGCCAGCAGCTCATCCCGGGGGGGGGCGAACTATGGCTACACCTTC,CASSSSRGGANYGYTF
TRBD1,TRBJ2-1,-,TRBV18,TGTGCCAGCTCACCACGGGACAGAGCCTACAATGAGCAGTTCTTC,CASSPRDRAYNEQFF
TRBD2,TRBJ2-1,-,TRBV5-5,TGTGCCAGCAGCCCACGGACTAGCGGGGGCCCGAGCTCCTACAATGAGCAGTTCTTC,CASSPRTSGGPSSYNEQFF
-,TRBJ1-5,few,TRBV5-1,TGCGCCAGCAGCTTGGACGGGGGGCGGGATCAGCCCCAGCATTTT,CASSLDGGRDQPQHF
TRBD2,TRBJ2-5,-,TRBV5-1,TGCGCCAGCAGCTTAGGGACTAGCGGGGGGTTTTGGCAAGAGACCCAGTACTTC,CASSLGTSGGFWQETQYF
TRBD2,TRBJ2-3,-,TRBV15,TGTGCCACCAGCAGAGGGGGGACTACCCGTTCCACAGATACGCAGTATTTT,CATSRGGTTRSTDTQYF
-,TRBJ1-2,-,TRBV9,TGTGCCAGCAGCGTAGAGGGAAGCGGGGGGTATCTAGGCTATGGCTACACCTTC,CASSVEGSGGYLGYGYTF
TRBD1,TRBJ1-2,-,TRBV7-8,TGTGCCAGCAGCCTGGGACAGGGGGATGGCTACACCTTC,CASSLGQGDGYTF
-,TRBJ2-1,-,TRBV4-1,TGCGCCAGCAGCCAGGGGGCTATAGCTATCCTAGCGGCGACCTCCTACAATGAGCAGTTCTTC,CASSQGAIAILAATSYNEQFF
-,TRBJ1-1,few,TRBV24-1,TGTGCCACCAGTATCGGTATGGCAACCGACATGAACACTGAAGCTTTCTTT,CATSIGMATDMNTEAFF
-,TRBJ2-1,-,TRBV12-5,TGTGCTAGTGGTTTGGTAAGCTTTCATGAGCAGTTCTTC,CASGLVSFHEQFF
TRBD1,TRBJ2-7,-,TRBV6-5,TGTGCCGGTTCGAGACAGGGGGCTCTAAGGTACGAGCAGTACTTC,CAGSRQGALRYEQYF
-,TRBJ1-1,-,TRBV27,TGTGCCAGCAGTTATTCAGGGTGGAGTGAAGCTTTCTTT,CASSYSGWSEAFF
-,TRBJ2-3,-,TRBV7-6,TGTGCCAGCACCGAATCCTTCCGGGGTACAGATACGCAGTATTTT,CASTESFRGTDTQYF
-,TRBJ2-1,-,TRBV6-2/TRBV6-3,TGTGCCAGCAGTTACTCCCCGCACCCCGGGTATGAGCAGTTCTTC,CASSYSPHPGYEQFF
TRBD1,TRBJ1-4,few,TRBV25-1,TGTGCCAGCAGTGGCCCCGGGACAGCGAGGAGTGAAAAACTGTTTTTT,CASSGPGTARSEKLFF
-,TRBJ1-2,-,TRBV19,TGTGCCAGTAGTACCGCCCTAGGACAGACTAACTATGGCTACACCTTC,CASSTALGQTNYGYTF
-,TRBJ1-1,-,TRBV11-2,TGTGCCAGCAGCTTAACAGCAGGGCTGGTAGGCACTGAAGCTTTCTTT,CASSLTAGLVGTEAFF
-,TRBJ2-5,-,TRBV12-3/TRBV12-4,TGTGCCAGCAGCCGCGGGTCCCAAGAGACCCAGTACTTC,CASSRGSQETQYF
-,TRBJ1-5,few,TRBV4-1,TGCGCCAGCAGCCAATTTAGCGATGAGGGCAATCAGCCCCAGCATTTT,CASSQFSDEGNQPQHF
TRBD2,TRBJ2-1,-,TRBV19,TGTGCCAGTAGTATTGGCTTTGGGACTAGCGGGAACAATGAGCAGTTCTTC,CASSIGFGTSGNNEQFF
-,TRBJ1-5,-,TRBV7-9,TGTGCCAGCAGCTTAACCCGGGGAAATCAGCCCCAGCATTTT,CASSLTRGNQPQHF
-,TRBJ1-3,-,TRBV5-4,TGTGCCAGCAGCTTTTCAGGGTCCGCTGGAAACACCATATATTTT,CASSFSGSAGNTIYF
TRBD1,TRBJ1-2,-,TRBV2,TGTGCCAGCTTACCGGACAGGACTAACTATGGCTACACCTTC,CASLPDRTNYGYTF
-,TRBJ1-4,-,TRBV28,TGTGCCAGCAGTTTCCAGGCTCAGGTTTCGAAACTGTTTTTT,CASSFQAQVSKLFF
-,TRBJ1-6,-,TRBV4-2,TGTGCCAGCAGCCAAGTCGGGGGGGGCATTAGGCATTCACCCCTCCACTTT,CASSQVGGGIRHSPLHF
-,TRBJ2-7,-,TRBV14,TGTGCCAGCAGCCGGGGCAACTCCTACGAGCAGTACTTC,CASSRGNSYEQYF
TRBD1,TRBJ2-7,-,TRBV6-5,TGTGCCAGCAGTCGGACAGGGGCCTACGAGCAGTACTTC,CASSRTGAYEQYF
-,TRBJ2-2,-,TRBV4-2,TGTGCCAGCAGCCGGCCCGGGGGAGACACCGGGGAGCTGTTTTTT,CASSRPGGDTGELFF
TRBD2,TRBJ2-7,-,TRBV3-1/TRBV3-2,TGTGCCAGCAGCTTTTGGGCGGGAGGGCGTCCCGAGCAGTACTTC,CASSFWAGGRPEQYF
-,TRBJ2-2,-,TRBV6-5,TGTGCCAGCAGTTACTCAGGGGTCACCGGGGAGCTGTTTTTT,CASSYSGVTGELFF
TRBD1,TRBJ1-4,-,TRBV5-1,TGCGCCAGCAGTTCCCCTGGGACAGAGGAAAAACTGTTTTTT,CASSSPGTEEKLFF
-,TRBJ2-3,-,TRBV13,TGTGCCAGCAGCTTAGGTGGGCCGGGGGGCCTTTCTGGGGATACGCAGTATTTT,CASSLGGPGGLSGDTQYF
-,TRBJ2-2,-,TRBV7-3,TGTGCCAGCAGCTTAGGAGAGAACACCGGGGAGCTGTTTTTT,CASSLGENTGELFF
TRBD1,TRBJ2-4,-,TRBV12-5,TGTGCTAGTGGGCCCGACAGGGGCGTTCAGTACTTC,CASGPDRGVQYF
TRBD1,TRBJ1-1,-,TRBV14,TGTGCCAGCAGCCAACAAACAGGGGGGGTGAACACTGAAGCTTTCTTT,CASSQQTGGVNTEAFF
-,TRBJ2-7,-,TRBV15,TGTGCCACCAGCAGAGATCGAGTGCGGCATGCCTACGAGCAGTACTTC,CATSRDRVRHAYEQYF
-,TRBJ2-2,-,TRBV7-2,TGTGCCAGCAGCACTAACCTGAACACCGGGGAGCTGTTTTTT,CASSTNLNTGELFF
-,TRBJ2-2,-,TRBV11-3,TGTGCCAGCAGCTATAACAGGGCTGGCACCGGGGAGCTGTTTTTT,CASSYNRAGTGELFF
-,TRBJ2-2,-,TRBV5-4,TGTGCCAGCAGCTTGGACTTCGTGAACACCGGGGAGCTGTTTTTT,CASSLDFVNTGELFF
-,TRBJ2-7,-,TRBV7-2,TGTGCCAGCAGCCCCCGGGGTGGGGGGTTCTACGAGCAGTACTTC,CASSPRGGGFYEQYF
-,TRBJ1-2,-,TRBV15,TGTGCCACCAGCAGAGAAGGGGGAACAGGGAGCTATGGCTACACCTTC,CATSREGGTGSYGYTF
TRBD1,TRBJ2-2,-,TRBV5-4,TGTGCCAGCAGCCCACGGACAGGTCAGAACACCGGGGAGCTGTTTTTT,CASSPRTGQNTGELFF
-,TRBJ1-2,-,TRBV6-6,TGTGCCAGCAGTCAGCGGGACTTCTATGGCTACACCTTC,CASSQRDFYGYTF